This T cell receptor (beta chain) was profiled in a study of graft-versus-host responses after intestinal transplantation. On this clone: The antigen remains unidentified.

Profiling relied on immunoSEQ multiplex PCR, and the TCRdb table lists in-frame clones only, not all of them. The table has 75,000 to 100,000 clones, roughly 80% seen once. Looked up from germline, CDR1 is SGHTS and CDR2 is YDEGEE. Trimming pared 1 base from V and 4 bases from J, leaving 11 bases between. The CDR3 totals 14 residues. The sequence was obtained from a human donor who received an intestinal transplant. The sample here was unstimulated CD8+ T cells sorted from spleen or lymph node cells, taken before intestinal transplant. The chain combines TRBV5-8 with TRBJ1-1; the D gene is possibly TRBD1 (5 bases). The CDR3 here is CASSLRGLFTEAFF. The CDR3 bases are TGTGCCAGCAGCTTGAGGGGATTGTTCACTGAAGCTTTCTTT. Filled out from reference TRBV5-8 and TRBJ1-1, the complete variable domain reads EAGVTQSPTHLIKTRGQQATLRCSPISGHTSVYWYQQALGLGLQFLLWYDEGEERNRGNFPPRFSGRQFPNYSSELNVNALELEDSALYLCASSLRGLFTEAFFGQGTRLTVV.